A selection of T cell receptor beta chains follows, all from one sample in a study of metastatic and nonmetastatic thyroid tumors. TCRdb used MiXCR to call clones anew from the PCR reads. The repertoire holds 40,000 or so clones, with approximately 44% as singletons. Sequenced sample: tumor tissue. The receptors were sampled from a male donor with papillary thyroid cancer or a benign thyroid nodule (not recorded which). Some clones in this sample may be carry-over from other donors' samples. Each CDR3 is given with its conserved first and last residue. The D gene is left open where the match is weak. A clone size is listed for some rows: how often the clone was seen (once, few, many), or a class if it is expanded.

abundance | j_gene | d_gene | v_gene | CDR3aa | CDR3nt
- | TRBJ2-7 | TRBD1 | TRBV11-2 | CASSPGQLYEQYF | TGTGCCAGCAGCCCGGGACAGCTGTACGAGCAGTACTTC
- | TRBJ1-2 | TRBD1 | TRBV12-5 | CASGLQPGQTYGYTF | TGTGCTAGTGGTCTTCAACCGGGACAGACCTATGGCTACACCTTC
- | TRBJ1-1 | - | TRBV3-1 | CASSHNTEAFF | TGTGCCAGCAGCCACAACACTGAAGCTTTCTTT
- | TRBJ2-7 | TRBD2 | TRBV5-1 | CASSLGPPYLAGVLYEQYF | TGCGCCAGCAGCTTGGGCCCTCCGTACCTAGCGGGAGTTTTGTACGAGCAGTACTTC
- | TRBJ1-1 | - | TRBV5-1 | CASSREGNTEAFF | TGCGCCAGCAGCCGCGAAGGGAACACTGAAGCTTTCTTT
- | TRBJ1-5 | TRBD1 | TRBV4-1 | CASSQVEGGSQPQHF | TGCGCCAGCAGCCAAGTTGAAGGGGGCAGTCAGCCCCAGCATTTT
- | TRBJ2-3 | TRBD2 | TRBV9 | CASSVVPLAGGTDTQYF | TGTGCCAGCAGCGTCGTGCCCCTAGCGGGAGGGACAGATACGCAGTATTTT
- | TRBJ1-1 | - | TRBV2 | CASRTRSDTEAFF | TGTGCCAGCAGGACAAGATCGGACACTGAAGCTTTCTTT
- | TRBJ2-5 | - | TRBV6-2/TRBV6-3 | CASSPRGRPPGF | TGTGCCAGCAGTCCCCGAGGACGGCCTCCCGGCTTC
- | TRBJ2-2 | TRBD1 | TRBV7-2 | CASSTRGHLGGELFF | TGTGCCAGCAGCACCAGGGGGCATCTCGGCGGGGAGCTGTTTTTT
- | TRBJ2-2 | - | TRBV5-5 | CASSRTANTGELFF | TGTGCCAGCAGCCGGACTGCGAACACCGGGGAGCTGTTTTTT
few | TRBJ1-4 | TRBD1 | TRBV3-1 | CASSPFRTGAHEKLFF | TGTGCCAGCAGCCCTTTTAGGACAGGGGCGCATGAAAAACTGTTTTTT
few | TRBJ2-1 | TRBD2 | TRBV28 | CASSLSGSSYNEQFF | TGTGCCAGCAGTTTAAGCGGGAGCTCCTACAATGAGCAGTTCTTC
- | TRBJ2-7 | - | TRBV11-3 | CASSLASAPMNEQYF | TGTGCCAGCAGCTTAGCCAGTGCCCCCATGAACGAGCAGTACTTC
- | TRBJ2-3 | TRBD2 | TRBV30 | CAWEEGLAGTDTQYF | TGTGCCTGGGAAGAGGGACTAGCGGGCACAGATACGCAGTATTTT
- | TRBJ1-5 | - | TRBV30 | CAWSTGSNQPQHF | TGTGCCTGGAGTACGGGTAGCAATCAACCCCAGCATTTT
- | TRBJ2-6 | - | TRBV3-1 | CASSQVSTGTGANVRTF | TGTGCCAGCAGCCAAGTGTCGACAGGGACTGGGGCCAACGTCCGGACTTTC